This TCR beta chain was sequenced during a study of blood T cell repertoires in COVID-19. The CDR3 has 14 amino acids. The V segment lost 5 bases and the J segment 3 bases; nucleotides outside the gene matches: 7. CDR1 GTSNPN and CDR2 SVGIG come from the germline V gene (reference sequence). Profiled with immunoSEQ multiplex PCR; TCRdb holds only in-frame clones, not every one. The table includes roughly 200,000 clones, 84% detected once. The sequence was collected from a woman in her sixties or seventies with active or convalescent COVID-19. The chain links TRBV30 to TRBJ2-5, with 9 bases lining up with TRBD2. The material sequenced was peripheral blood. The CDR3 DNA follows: TGTGCCTGGGGAAAGCGGGGGGCTGAAGAGACCCAGTACTTC. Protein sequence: CAWGKRGAEETQYF.